Reported below is one T cell receptor (beta chain). V was clipped by 0 bases and J by 6 bases, with 9 bases between them. The CDR3 length is 13 residues. The germline V gene has CDR1 LNHDA and CDR2 SQIVND (reference sequence). These data come from a study of blood T cell repertoires in COVID-19. The overall study: Whether acute or convalescent, the COVID-19 samples came from the United States, Italy and Spain. The analysed material was cDNA or gDNA that came from T cells, B-cell-depleted T cells, or PBMCs.

Seattle-derived patients entered the study during active infection and were followed longitudinally. Study processing details: Nucleated cell number was recorded as an estimate derived from reference gene primer amplification. The repertoire was sequenced with immunoSEQ multiplex PCR; TCRdb's copy has only in-frame clones and lacks some. V, J and clone size reflect that table, while D and trimming were determined from the DNA. Seen here are around 47,000 clones, about 87% observed once, and the top ten hold roughly 4.3%. The receptor was isolated from a man aged 40-55 years with COVID-19, enrolled during active disease. This sequence joins TRBV19 and TRBJ2-7; D not resolved. Input material: peripheral blood. CDR3 in amino acids: CASSIDGAGEQYF. CDR3 DNA sequence: TGTGCCAGTAGTATAGACGGTGCAGGCGAGCAGTACTTC.